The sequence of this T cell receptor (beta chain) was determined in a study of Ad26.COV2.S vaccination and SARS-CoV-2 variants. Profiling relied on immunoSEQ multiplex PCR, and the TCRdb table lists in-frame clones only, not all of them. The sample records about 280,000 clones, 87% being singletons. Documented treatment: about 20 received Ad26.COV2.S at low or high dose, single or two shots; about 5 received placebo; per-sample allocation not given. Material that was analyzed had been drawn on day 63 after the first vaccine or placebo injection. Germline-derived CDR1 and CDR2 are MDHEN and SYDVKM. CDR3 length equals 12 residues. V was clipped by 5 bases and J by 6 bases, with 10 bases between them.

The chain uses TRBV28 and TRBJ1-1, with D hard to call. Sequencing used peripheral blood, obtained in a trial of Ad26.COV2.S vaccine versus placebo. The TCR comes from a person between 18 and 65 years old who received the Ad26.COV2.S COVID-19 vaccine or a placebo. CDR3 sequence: CASSRQSSEAFF. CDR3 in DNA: TGTGCCAGCAGTCGTCAAAGTTCTGAAGCTTTCTTT.